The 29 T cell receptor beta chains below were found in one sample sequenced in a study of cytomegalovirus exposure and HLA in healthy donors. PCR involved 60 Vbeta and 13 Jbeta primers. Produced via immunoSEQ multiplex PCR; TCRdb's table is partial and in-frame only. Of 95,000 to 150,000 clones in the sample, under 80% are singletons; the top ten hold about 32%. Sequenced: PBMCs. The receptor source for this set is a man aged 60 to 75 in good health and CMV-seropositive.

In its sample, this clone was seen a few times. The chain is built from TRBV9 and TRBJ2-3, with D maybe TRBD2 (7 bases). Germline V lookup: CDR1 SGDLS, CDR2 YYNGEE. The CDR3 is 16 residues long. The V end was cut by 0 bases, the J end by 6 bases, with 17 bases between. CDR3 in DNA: TGTGCCAGCAGCGTAGCTACAACGGGGGGCTGGGATACGCAGTATTTT. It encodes CASSVATTGGWDTQYF.

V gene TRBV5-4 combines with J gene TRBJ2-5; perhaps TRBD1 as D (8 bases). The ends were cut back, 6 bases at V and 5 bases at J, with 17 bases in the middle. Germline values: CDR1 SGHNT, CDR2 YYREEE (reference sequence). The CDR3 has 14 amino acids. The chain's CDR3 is CASTTGQGGETQYF. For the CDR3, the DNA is TGTGCCAGCACCACAGGACAGGGAGGGGAGACCCAGTACTTC.

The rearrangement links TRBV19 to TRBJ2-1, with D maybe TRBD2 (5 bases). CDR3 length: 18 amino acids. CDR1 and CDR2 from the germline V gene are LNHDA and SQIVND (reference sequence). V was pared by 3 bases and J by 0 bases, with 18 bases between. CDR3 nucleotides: TGTGCCAGTAGTATTGTTTCCGGAGGCAACAGCTCCTACAATGAGCAGTTCTTC. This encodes CASSIVSGGNSSYNEQFF.

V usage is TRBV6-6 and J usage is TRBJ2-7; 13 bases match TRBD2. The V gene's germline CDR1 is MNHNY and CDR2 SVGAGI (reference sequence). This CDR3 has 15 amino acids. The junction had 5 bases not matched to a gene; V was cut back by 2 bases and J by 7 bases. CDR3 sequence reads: CASSYGLAGAREQYF. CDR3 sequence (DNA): TGTGCCAGCAGTTACGGACTAGCGGGAGCGAGAGAGCAGTACTTC.

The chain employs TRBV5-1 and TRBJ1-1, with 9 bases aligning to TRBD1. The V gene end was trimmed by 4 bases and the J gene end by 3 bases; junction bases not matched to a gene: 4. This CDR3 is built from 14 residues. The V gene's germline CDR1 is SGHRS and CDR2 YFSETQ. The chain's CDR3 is CASSGGQGYTEAFF. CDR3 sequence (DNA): TGCGCCAGCAGCGGGGGACAGGGATACACTGAAGCTTTCTTT.

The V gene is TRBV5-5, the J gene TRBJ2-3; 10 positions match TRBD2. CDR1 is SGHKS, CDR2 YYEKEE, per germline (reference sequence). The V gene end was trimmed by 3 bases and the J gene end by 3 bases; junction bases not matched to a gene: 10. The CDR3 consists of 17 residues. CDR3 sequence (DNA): TGTGCCAGCAGCTCGGGACTAGCGCGAGGGGCAACAGATACGCAGTATTTT. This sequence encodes CASSSGLARGATDTQYF.

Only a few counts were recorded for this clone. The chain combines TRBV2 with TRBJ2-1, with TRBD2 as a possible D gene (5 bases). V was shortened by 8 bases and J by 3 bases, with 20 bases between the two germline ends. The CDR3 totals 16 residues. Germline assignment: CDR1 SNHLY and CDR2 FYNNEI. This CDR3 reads CASFGSRQTYYNEQFF. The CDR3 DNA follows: TGTGCCAGCTTTGGGAGTCGGCAGACCTACTACAATGAGCAGTTCTTC.

The CDR3 sequence is CASSGPRYSGEVVYTF. The CDR3 DNA reads TGTGCCAGTAGTGGCCCCCGATACAGCGGAGAAGTCGTCTACACCTTC. This chain joins TRBV19 and TRBJ1-2; D gene ambiguous. The germline gives CDR1 LNHDA, CDR2 SQIVND (reference sequence). CDR3 length equals 16 residues. V lost 5 bases, J lost 10 bases, and 26 bases lay in between.

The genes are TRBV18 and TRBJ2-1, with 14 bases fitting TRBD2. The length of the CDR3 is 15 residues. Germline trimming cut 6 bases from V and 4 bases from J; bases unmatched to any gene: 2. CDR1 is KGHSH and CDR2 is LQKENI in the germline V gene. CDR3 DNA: TGTGCCAGCTCCGGACTAGCGGGGGGATACAATGAGCAGTTCTTC. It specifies CASSGLAGGYNEQFF.

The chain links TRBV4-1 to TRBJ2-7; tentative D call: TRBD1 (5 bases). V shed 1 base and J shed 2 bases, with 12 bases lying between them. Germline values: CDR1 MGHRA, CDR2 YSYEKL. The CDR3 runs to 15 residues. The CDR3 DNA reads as TGCGCCAGCAGCCAAGCTGCGACAGTCCCCTACGAGCAGTACTTC. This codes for CASSQAATVPYEQYF.

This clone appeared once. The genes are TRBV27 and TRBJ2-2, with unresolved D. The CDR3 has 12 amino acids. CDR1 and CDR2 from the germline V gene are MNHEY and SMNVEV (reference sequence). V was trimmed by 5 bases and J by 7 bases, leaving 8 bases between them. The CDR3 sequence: CASSPQDGELFF. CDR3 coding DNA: TGTGCCAGCAGTCCCCAGGACGGGGAGCTGTTTTTT.

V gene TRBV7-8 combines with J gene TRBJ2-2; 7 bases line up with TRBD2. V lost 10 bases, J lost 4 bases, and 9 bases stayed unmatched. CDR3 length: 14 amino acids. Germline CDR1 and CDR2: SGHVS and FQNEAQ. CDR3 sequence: CANYPSGRTGELFF. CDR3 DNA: TGTGCCAACTATCCTAGCGGACGCACCGGGGAGCTGTTTTTT.

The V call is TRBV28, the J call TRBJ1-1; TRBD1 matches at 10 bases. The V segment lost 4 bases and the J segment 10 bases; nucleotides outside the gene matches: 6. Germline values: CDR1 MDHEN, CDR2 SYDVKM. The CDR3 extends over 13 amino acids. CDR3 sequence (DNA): TGTGCCAGCAGTTCCCGACAGGGGGCGGGAGCTTTCTTT. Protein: CASSSRQGAGAFF.

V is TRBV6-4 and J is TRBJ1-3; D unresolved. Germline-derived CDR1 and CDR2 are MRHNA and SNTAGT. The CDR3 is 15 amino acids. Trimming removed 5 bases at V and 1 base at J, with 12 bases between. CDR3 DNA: TGTGCCAGCAGTTCGGATCTAGAGTCTGGAAACACCATATATTTT. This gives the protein CASSSDLESGNTIYF.

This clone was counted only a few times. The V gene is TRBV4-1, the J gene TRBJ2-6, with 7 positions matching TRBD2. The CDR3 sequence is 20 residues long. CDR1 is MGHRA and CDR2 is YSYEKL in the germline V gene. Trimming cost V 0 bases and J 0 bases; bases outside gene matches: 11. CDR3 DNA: TGCGCCAGCAGCCAAGAGGGAGCGGCGGGAGCGATCTCTGGGGCCAACGTCCTGACTTTC. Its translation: CASSQEGAAGAISGANVLTF.

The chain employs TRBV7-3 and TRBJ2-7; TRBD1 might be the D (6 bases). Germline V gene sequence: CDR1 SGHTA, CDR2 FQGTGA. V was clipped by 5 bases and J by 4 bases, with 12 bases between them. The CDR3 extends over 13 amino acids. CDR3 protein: CASSPGQRYEQYF. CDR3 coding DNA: TGTGCCAGCAGCCCTGGACAGCGATACGAGCAGTACTTC.

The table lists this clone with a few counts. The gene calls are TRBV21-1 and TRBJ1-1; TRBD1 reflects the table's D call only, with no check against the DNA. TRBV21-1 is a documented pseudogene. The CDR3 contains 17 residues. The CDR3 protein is CASSNTGASSMNTEAFF. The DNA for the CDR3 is TGTGCCAGCAGCAACACAGGAGCCTCCTCTATGAACACTGAAGCTTTCTTT.

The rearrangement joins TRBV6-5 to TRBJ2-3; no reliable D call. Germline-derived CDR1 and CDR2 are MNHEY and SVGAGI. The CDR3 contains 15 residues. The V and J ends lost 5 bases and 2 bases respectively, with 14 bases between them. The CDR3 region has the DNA TGTGCCAGCAGTGCTCTGTCGGTTGTCACAGATACGCAGTATTTT. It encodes CASSALSVVTDTQYF.

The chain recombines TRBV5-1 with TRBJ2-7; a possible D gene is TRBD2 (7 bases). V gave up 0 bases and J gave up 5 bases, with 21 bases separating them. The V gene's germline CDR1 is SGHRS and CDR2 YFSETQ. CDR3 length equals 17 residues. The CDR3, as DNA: TGCGCCAGCAGCTTGGCGGGGGGCGCAGCCCAGGGCGACGAGCAGTACTTC. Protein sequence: CASSLAGGAAQGDEQYF.

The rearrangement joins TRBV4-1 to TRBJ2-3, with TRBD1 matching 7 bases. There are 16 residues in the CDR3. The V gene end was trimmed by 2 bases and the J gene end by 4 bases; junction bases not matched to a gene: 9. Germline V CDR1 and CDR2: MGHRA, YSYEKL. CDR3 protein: CASSQSPTGQADTQYF. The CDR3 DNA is TGCGCCAGCAGCCAATCCCCGACAGGGCAGGCAGATACGCAGTATTTT.

In DNA form, the CDR3 reads TGTGCCAGTAGGAGGCAGGGGGCTGGCACCTACAATGAGCAGTTCTTC. Residues: CASRRQGAGTYNEQFF. The genes are TRBV19 and TRBJ2-1; the match to TRBD1 covers 8 bases. The CDR3 extends over 16 amino acids. V shed 6 bases and J 2 bases; nucleotides not matched to a gene: 9. Germline-derived CDR1 and CDR2 are LNHDA and SQIVND (reference sequence).

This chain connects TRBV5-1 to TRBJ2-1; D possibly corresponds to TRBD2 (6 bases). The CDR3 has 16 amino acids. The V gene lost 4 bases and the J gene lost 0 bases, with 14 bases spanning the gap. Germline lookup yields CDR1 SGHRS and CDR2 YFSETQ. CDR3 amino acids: CASSLERAGSYNEQFF. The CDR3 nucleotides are TGCGCCAGCAGCCTAGAGCGGGCCGGCTCCTACAATGAGCAGTTCTTC.

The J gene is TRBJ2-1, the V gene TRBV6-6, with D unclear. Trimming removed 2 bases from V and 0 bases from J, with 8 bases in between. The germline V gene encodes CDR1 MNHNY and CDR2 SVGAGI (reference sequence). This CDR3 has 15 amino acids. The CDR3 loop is CASSYPWSSYNEQFF. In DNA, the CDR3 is TGTGCCAGCAGTTACCCGTGGAGCTCCTACAATGAGCAGTTCTTC.

The CDR3 is CASSVSSGETQYF. DNA of the CDR3: TGTGCCAGCAGTGTATCGAGCGGAGAGACCCAGTACTTC. The chain uses TRBV2 and TRBJ2-5; a possible D gene is TRBD2 (5 bases). The germline V and J ends were trimmed by 4 bases and 4 bases, with 10 bases remaining between them. CDR3 size: 13 residues. Per germline, CDR1 SNHLY and CDR2 FYNNEI.

CDR3 sequence (DNA): TGTGCCAGCAGCCCCATGGGACAGAGCACAGATACGCAGTATTTT. Translating gives CASSPMGQSTDTQYF. V is TRBV6-4 and J is TRBJ2-3; 7 nucleotides align to TRBD1. The ends lost 6 bases at V and 0 bases at J; junction bases unmatched: 6. Germline-derived CDR1 and CDR2 are MRHNA and SNTAGT. This CDR3 has 15 residues.

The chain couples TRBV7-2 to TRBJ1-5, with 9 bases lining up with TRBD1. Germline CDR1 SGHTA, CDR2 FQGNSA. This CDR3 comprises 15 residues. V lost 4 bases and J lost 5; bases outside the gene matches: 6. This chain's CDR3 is CASSSRTGEYQPQHF. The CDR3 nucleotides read TGTGCCAGCAGCTCCCGGACAGGGGAATATCAGCCCCAGCATTTT.

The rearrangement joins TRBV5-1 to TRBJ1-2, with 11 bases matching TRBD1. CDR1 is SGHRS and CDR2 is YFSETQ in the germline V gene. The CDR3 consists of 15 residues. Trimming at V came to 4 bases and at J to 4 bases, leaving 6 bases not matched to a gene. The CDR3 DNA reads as TGCGCCAGCAGCGCTCCGGGACAGGGGGTCTATGGCTACACCTTC. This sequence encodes CASSAPGQGVYGYTF.

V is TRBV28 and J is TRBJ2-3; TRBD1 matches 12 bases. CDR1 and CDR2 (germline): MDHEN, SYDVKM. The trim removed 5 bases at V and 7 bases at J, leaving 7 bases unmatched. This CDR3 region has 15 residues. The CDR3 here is CASSLPGQGANTQYF. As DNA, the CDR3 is TGTGCCAGCAGTCTCCCGGGACAGGGGGCTAATACGCAGTATTTT.

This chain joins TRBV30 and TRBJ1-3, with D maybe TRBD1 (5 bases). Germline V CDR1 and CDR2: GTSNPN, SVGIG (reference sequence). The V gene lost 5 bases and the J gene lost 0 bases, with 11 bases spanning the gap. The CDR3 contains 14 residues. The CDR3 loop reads CAWASGFSGNTIYF. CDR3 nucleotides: TGTGCCTGGGCGTCAGGGTTCTCTGGAAACACCATATATTTT.